The 23 T cell receptor beta chains in this list originate from one sample, sequenced in a study of blood T cell repertoires in COVID-19. Profiling relied on immunoSEQ multiplex PCR, and the TCRdb table lists in-frame clones only, not all of them. In the table there are about 110,000 clones, 88% of which are singletons. Sequenced: peripheral blood. The receptor source for this set is a human donor in a cohort sampled during active COVID-19.

In its sample, this clone was seen once. The V and J genes are TRBV28 and TRBJ1-5; 9 positions match TRBD1. J gave up 6 bases and V 6 bases, and 12 bases lay outside the gene matches. The CDR3 is 16 amino acids. The V gene's germline CDR1 is MDHEN and CDR2 SYDVKM. The DNA for the CDR3 is TGTGCCAGCAGGCCGGACGGGACAGGGTCAAGTCAGCCCCAGCATTTT. Its translation: CASRPDGTGSSQPQHF. Variable domain in full (rest from reference TRBV28 and TRBJ1-5): DVKVTQSSRYLVKRTGEKVFLECVQDMDHENMFWYRQDPGLGLRLIYFSYDVKMKEKGDIPEGYSVSREKKERFSLILESASTNQTSMYLCASRPDGTGSSQPQHFGDGTRLSIL.

V usage is TRBV27 and J usage is TRBJ1-5, with 9 bases matching TRBD1. Germline V gene sequence: CDR1 MNHEY, CDR2 SMNVEV (reference sequence). CDR3 length equals 15 residues. J was trimmed by 4 bases and V by 5 bases; bases with no gene match: 6. For the CDR3, the DNA is TGTGCCAGCAGTCCCGCCGGGACAGGGAATCAGCCCCAGCATTTT. It yields the protein CASSPAGTGNQPQHF.

The chain carries TRBV19 and TRBJ2-2, with a tentative D call TRBD1 (5 bases). Germline CDR1 LNHDA, CDR2 SQIVND (reference sequence). The CDR3 is 14 amino acids. Trimming cost V 6 bases and J 4 bases, with 12 bases left between them. This CDR3 reads CASRQGASTGELFF. The CDR3 DNA reads as TGTGCCAGTAGACAAGGGGCGAGCACCGGGGAGCTGTTTTTT.

This clone was seen only once. The chain couples TRBV5-6 to TRBJ2-3; a possible D gene is TRBD1 (6 bases). In germline, CDR1 is SGHDT, CDR2 YYEEEE. V lost 2 bases to trimming and J lost 1 base, with 20 bases between them. The CDR3 runs 18 residues. The CDR3 DNA is TGTGCCAGCAGCTTTCCCCGGGGTTACAGGGAGCGCACAGATACGCAGTATTTT. This encodes CASSFPRGYRERTDTQYF.

This clone showed up just a few times. The CDR3 loop reads CASSQYPGETQYF. The CDR3 nucleotides are TGTGCCAGCAGCCAGTACCCGGGGGAGACCCAGTACTTC. This chain joins TRBV4-2 and TRBJ2-5; the D gene is possibly TRBD2 (5 bases). CDR3 length: 13 residues. Trimming removed 3 bases at V and 5 bases at J, with 10 bases between. Germline CDR1 is LGHNA and CDR2 is YNFKEQ.

This chain links TRBV19 with TRBJ2-7, with TRBD1 as a possible D gene (5 bases). The CDR3 length is 13 residues. V lost 3 bases and J 9 bases, leaving 15 bases between the germline ends. Germline V lookup: CDR1 LNHDA, CDR2 SQIVND (reference sequence). The CDR3 DNA follows: TGTGCCAGTAGTATGTCTGACAGCCAAACGCAGTACTTC. It translates to CASSMSDSQTQYF.

The V call is TRBV6-2 or TRBV6-3, the J call TRBJ2-7, with D possibly being TRBD1 (6 bases). The V end was cut by 6 bases, the J end by 0 bases, with 12 bases between. Germline assignment: CDR1 MNHEY and CDR2 SVGEGT. The CDR3 contains 14 residues. The CDR3 spells CASSTGTSSYEQYF. The CDR3 bases are TGTGCCAGCAGCACCGGGACATCCTCCTACGAGCAGTACTTC.

CDR3 in DNA: TGTGCCAGCAGTCACCAAGGAAACAGGGGTTCCAATGAGCAGTTCTTC. Protein: CASSHQGNRGSNEQFF. This chain uses TRBV5-6 with TRBJ2-1; the match to TRBD1 covers 7 bases. V lost 5 bases, J lost 6 bases, and 14 bases stayed unmatched. This CDR3 has 16 amino acids. Germline lookup yields CDR1 SGHDT and CDR2 YYEEEE.

The chain has TRBV11-2 and TRBJ2-7; 11 nucleotides align to TRBD2. CDR1 is SGHAT, CDR2 FQNNGV, per germline. The CDR3 extends over 13 amino acids. With V trimmed by 3 bases and J by 7 bases, 2 bases remained unmatched. This chain's CDR3 is CASSFRLAGEQYF. The DNA for the CDR3 is TGTGCCAGCAGCTTTAGACTAGCGGGGGAGCAGTACTTC. Combining the CDR3 with reference TRBV11-2 and TRBJ2-7 gives the whole variable domain EAGVAQSPRYKIIEKRQSVAFWCNPISGHATLYWYQQILGQGPKLLIQFQNNGVVDDSQLPKDRFSAERLKGVDSTLKIQPAKLEDSAVYLCASSFRLAGEQYFGPGTRLTVT.

CDR3 region: CASSLLGQGGEKLFF. DNA for the CDR3: TGTGCCAGCAGCTTGTTAGGGCAGGGCGGTGAAAAACTGTTTTTT. The J gene is TRBJ1-4, the V gene TRBV5-6, with a weak D call TRBD1 (5 bases). CDR3 length equals 15 residues. V was pared by 1 base and J by 7 bases, with 14 bases between. The germline CDR1 and CDR2 sequences are SGHDT and YYEEEE.

The rearrangement joins TRBV29-1 to TRBJ2-1; 11 bases line up with TRBD2. Germline trimming cut 7 bases from V and 10 bases from J; bases unmatched to any gene: 9. Germline V lookup: CDR1 SQVTM, CDR2 ANQGSEA. This CDR3 is built from 13 residues. The DNA for the CDR3 is TGCAGCGCCTTAGCGGGGGGGGCGGAGGAGCAGTTCTTC. Its protein product is CSALAGGAEEQFF.

V and J are TRBV5-1 and TRBJ1-4; 8 bases match TRBD1. CDR1 is SGHRS, CDR2 YFSETQ, per germline. The CDR3 has 16 amino acids. J was trimmed by 5 bases and V by 2 bases; bases with no gene match: 8. Here the CDR3 reads CASSLSPDRVNEKLFF. The CDR3 DNA sequence: TGCGCCAGCAGCTTATCCCCGGACAGGGTGAATGAAAAACTGTTTTTT.

The genes are TRBV7-3 and TRBJ2-2; the match to TRBD1 covers 7 bases. The germline CDR1 and CDR2 sequences are SGHTA and FQGTGA. The CDR3 contains 15 residues. V dropped 5 bases and J dropped 3; count of bases not matched to a gene: 6. The CDR3 DNA reads as TGTGCCAGCAGCACCTGGGACAGTTACACCGGGGAGCTGTTTTTT. It is translated as CASSTWDSYTGELFF.

The CDR3 sequence: CASGQVSGNTIYF. The CDR3 region has the DNA TGTGCCAGTGGACAGGTCTCTGGAAACACCATATATTTT. This chain links TRBV7-2 with TRBJ1-3; 7 bases fit TRBD1. The length of the CDR3 is 13 residues. The germline V gene has CDR1 SGHTA and CDR2 FQGNSA. Trimming removed 9 bases from V and 0 bases from J; junction bases left unmatched: 2.

J is TRBJ2-1 and V is TRBV6-5, with 12 positions matching TRBD2. The CDR3 runs to 16 residues. J lost 5 bases, V lost 3 bases, and 5 bases had no gene match. The germline gives CDR1 MNHEY, CDR2 SVGAGI. CDR3: CASSYPSGRGDNEQFF. The CDR3 DNA reads TGTGCCAGCAGTTATCCTAGCGGGAGGGGGGACAATGAGCAGTTCTTC.

The V gene is TRBV3-1 (or the pseudogene TRBV3-2), the J gene TRBJ1-1; no clear D. This CDR3 comprises 14 residues. CDR1 is LGHDT and CDR2 is YNNKEL in the germline V gene (reference sequence). Trimming cost V 1 base and J 5 bases, with 11 bases left between them. CDR3 in DNA: TGTGCCAGCAGCCAAGCGGTCGCGGAGACTGAAGCTTTCTTT. This codes for CASSQAVAETEAFF.

The chain carries TRBV6-5 and TRBJ1-2; 7 bases align to TRBD1. The germline V gene encodes CDR1 MNHEY and CDR2 SVGAGI. V was clipped by 2 bases and J by 7 bases; unmatched bases: 10. This CDR3 comprises 15 residues. Written as DNA, the CDR3 is TGTGCCAGCAGTTACGGGACAGAGGCTCGTGGTGGCTACACCTTC. This sequence encodes CASSYGTEARGGYTF.

The J gene is TRBJ2-3, the V gene TRBV5-1, with 11 bases aligning to TRBD2. Germline V gene sequence: CDR1 SGHRS, CDR2 YFSETQ. CDR3 length: 16 amino acids. The V and J ends lost 4 bases and 4 bases, in that order; junction bases with no gene match: 8. The CDR3 sequence: CASSGVAGGLADTQYF. CDR3 DNA sequence: TGCGCCAGCAGCGGGGTAGCGGGGGGGCTTGCAGATACGCAGTATTTT.

This clone was detected a few times. J is TRBJ1-5 and V is TRBV27; tentatively, D is TRBD1 (5 bases). With 5 bases removed from V and 6 bases from J, the gap between germline ends came to 20 bases. There are 16 residues in the CDR3. Germline CDR1 MNHEY, CDR2 SMNVEV (reference sequence). CDR3 loop: CASSPQRGSGGQPQHF. The CDR3 DNA is TGTGCCAGCAGTCCCCAGCGGGGGTCGGGTGGTCAGCCCCAGCATTTT.

The table lists this clone with a few counts. This rearrangement joins TRBV27 to TRBJ1-1; TRBD1 agrees at 11 bases. V lost 1 base to trimming and J lost 3 bases; unmatched junction nucleotides: 1. The CDR3 is 15 amino acids. Germline V gives CDR1 MNHEY, CDR2 SMNVEV (reference sequence). The chain's CDR3 is CASSLLGQGDTEAFF. The CDR3 DNA reads TGTGCCAGCAGTTTATTGGGACAGGGGGACACTGAAGCTTTCTTT.

The genes are TRBV6-1 and TRBJ2-2, with unresolved D. The germline CDR1 and CDR2 sequences are MNHNS and SASEGT. The CDR3 consists of 16 residues. The germline V and J ends were trimmed by 1 base and 1 base, with 10 bases remaining between them. The CDR3 here is CASSEGLVGNTGELFF. Here the CDR3 DNA reads TGTGCCAGCAGTGAAGGACTGGTTGGGAACACCGGGGAGCTGTTTTTT.

The chain couples TRBV10-3 to TRBJ2-3; tentative D call: TRBD2 (6 bases). CDR1 ENHRY and CDR2 SYGVKD come from the germline V gene. This CDR3 contains 18 residues. V lost 0 bases to trimming and J lost 0 bases, with 16 bases between them. CDR3 region: CAISESTGLTTSTDTQYF. CDR3 sequence (DNA): TGTGCCATCAGTGAGTCGACCGGACTAACCACTAGCACAGATACGCAGTATTTT.

This rearrangement joins TRBV5-1 to TRBJ1-3; no firm D call. There are 14 residues in the CDR3. Trimming removed 0 bases at V and 0 bases at J, with 4 bases between. CDR1 SGHRS and CDR2 YFSETQ come from the germline V gene. This chain's CDR3 is CASSLDSSGNTIYF. CDR3 sequence (DNA): TGCGCCAGCAGCTTGGACAGCTCTGGAAACACCATATATTTT. The whole variable domain, filled in from reference TRBV5-1 and TRBJ1-3, reads KAGVTQTPRYLIKTRGQQVTLSCSPISGHRSVSWYQQTPGQGLQFLFEYFSETQRNKGNFPGRFSGRQFSNSRSEMNVSTLELGDSALYLCASSLDSSGNTIYFGEGSWLTVV.